Presented here are 14 T cell receptor beta chains from one specimen sequenced in a study of OX40 agonist ivuxolimab in advanced cancers. Only in-frame clones appear in the TCRdb table, and some are missing; sequencing was by immunoSEQ multiplex PCR. The sample lists about 68,000 clones, 75% to 95% seen once, with less than 6% in the top ten. Source: CD4+ or CD8+ T cells sorted from blood, taken in a trial of the OX40 agonist ivuxolimab. The receptors shown here come from an adult with an advanced solid tumor such as melanoma, head and neck, liver or kidney cancer.

V is TRBV4-2 and J is TRBJ2-3; 12 positions match TRBD2. Germline CDR1 reads LGHNA; CDR2 reads YNFKEQ. Unmatched junction bases numbered 6, after V lost 5 bases and J lost 6 bases. CDR3 length: 15 amino acids. CDR3 sequence: CASSYLAGGPDTQYF. In DNA, the CDR3 is TGTGCCAGCAGCTATCTAGCGGGGGGGCCGGATACGCAGTATTTT.

The V gene is TRBV19, the J gene TRBJ2-7; TRBD1 agrees at 9 bases. The V gene's germline CDR1 is LNHDA and CDR2 SQIVND (reference sequence). V was pared by 8 bases and J by 5 bases, with 10 bases of the junction left unmatched. This CDR3 has 14 residues. Written as DNA, the CDR3 is TGTGCCAGTTCGTCCGGGACAGGGCTCAACGAGCAGTACTTC. Translated: CASSSGTGLNEQYF.

CDR3 amino acids: CASSDYEQYF. The CDR3 bases are TGTGCCAGCAGTGACTACGAGCAGTACTTC. The chain links TRBV25-1 to TRBJ2-7; D gene unclear. V dropped 3 bases and J dropped 3 bases, with 0 bases sitting between them. The CDR3 consists of 10 residues. Germline V gene data show CDR1 as MGHDK and CDR2 as SYGVNS.

This chain connects TRBV4-1 to TRBJ2-2; TRBD2 aligns across 8 bases. This CDR3 region has 16 residues. Germline assignment: CDR1 MGHRA and CDR2 YSYEKL. V lost 4 bases and J lost 5; bases outside the gene matches: 9. CDR3: CASSPLSGGLTGELFF. The CDR3 bases are TGCGCCAGCAGCCCCCTCAGCGGGGGCTTGACCGGGGAGCTGTTTTTT.

This chain uses TRBV15 with TRBJ2-1, with 10 bases matching TRBD2. This CDR3 is 16 amino acids long. V gave up 2 bases and J gave up 8 bases; unmatched junction bases: 9. CDR1 and CDR2 (germline): LNHNV, YYDKDF (reference sequence). The CDR3: CATSRLERGGLDEQFF. CDR3 DNA sequence: TGTGCCACCAGCAGACTCGAGCGGGGGGGCTTAGATGAGCAGTTCTTC.

A single count supports this clone. The gene calls are TRBV19 and TRBJ1-1; TRBD1 aligns across 8 bases. Germline lookup yields CDR1 LNHDA and CDR2 SQIVND (reference sequence). V dropped 5 bases and J dropped 2; count of bases not matched to a gene: 1. The CDR3 length is 13 residues. CDR3 region: CASSAGGNTEAFF. The CDR3 bases are TGTGCCAGTAGTGCAGGGGGCAACACTGAAGCTTTCTTT.

This chain links TRBV7-8 with TRBJ1-4; no definite D call. V was pared by 1 base and J by 5 bases, with 8 bases between. Looked up from germline, CDR1 is SGHVS and CDR2 is FQNEAQ. The CDR3 consists of 14 residues. In DNA form, the CDR3 reads TGTGCCAGCAGCTTAGGAGGGCTGAATGAAAAACTGTTTTTT. It yields the protein CASSLGGLNEKLFF.

The rearrangement uses TRBV9 and TRBJ2-2; possible D gene TRBD1, 6 bases. The V end was cut by 4 bases, the J end by 6 bases, with 10 bases between. Germline V gene sequence: CDR1 SGDLS, CDR2 YYNGEE. The CDR3 consists of 13 residues. The CDR3 coding sequence is TGTGCCAGCAGCCTTGAGGGGGCCGGGGAGCTGTTTTTT. Its translation is CASSLEGAGELFF.

V and J are TRBV29-1 and TRBJ1-2; 11 bases line up with TRBD1. Germline CDR1 SQVTM, CDR2 ANQGSEA. Unmatched junction bases numbered 11, after V lost 6 bases and J lost 8 bases. The CDR3 spans 14 residues. The DNA of the CDR3 is TGCAGCGTCGATGACAGGACAGGGGGCGTCGGCTACACCTTC. Residues: CSVDDRTGGVGYTF.

The chain is built from TRBV11-2 and TRBJ1-1; possibly TRBD1 for D (5 bases). This CDR3 is 14 amino acids long. V shed 5 bases and J shed 8 bases, with 18 bases lying between them. CDR1 SGHAT and CDR2 FQNNGV come from the germline V gene. DNA of the CDR3: TGTGCCAGCAGCCCCGGGGCGGGGGGTCCAGAAGCTTTCTTT. It translates to CASSPGAGGPEAFF.

The chain is built from TRBV4-1 and TRBJ2-1; 15 positions agree with TRBD2. The CDR3 sequence is 17 residues long. Germline-derived CDR1 and CDR2 are MGHRA and YSYEKL. The V segment lost 0 bases and the J segment 4 bases; nucleotides outside the gene matches: 1. CDR3 in amino acids: CASSQDGLAGGYNEQFF. CDR3 bases: TGCGCCAGCAGCCAAGATGGACTAGCGGGGGGGTACAATGAGCAGTTCTTC.

The CDR3, as DNA: TGTGCCAGCAGCTTAGGACTAGCGGGGGGGCAAGCGCAGTATTTT. Translating gives CASSLGLAGGQAQYF. The gene calls are TRBV5-4 and TRBJ2-3; 15 nucleotides match TRBD2. The V and J ends lost 2 bases and 10 bases, in that order; junction bases with no gene match: 5. Germline V lookup: CDR1 SGHNT, CDR2 YYREEE (reference sequence). The CDR3 totals 15 residues.

This clone came up once. CDR3 in DNA: TGTGCCAGCAGCCAAGGAGGAACCGCTACCTATGGCTACACCTTC. It encodes CASSQGGTATYGYTF. The chain couples TRBV14 to TRBJ1-2; D remains unclear. Per the germline V gene, CDR1 is SGHDN and CDR2 is FVKESK. The germline V and J ends were trimmed by 1 base and 4 bases, with 13 bases remaining between them. There are 15 residues in the CDR3.

The CDR3 sequence is CASSLVGWTGGRNEQFF. CDR3 bases: TGTGCCAGCAGCTTAGTGGGATGGACAGGGGGGCGGAATGAGCAGTTCTTC. V usage is TRBV13 and J usage is TRBJ2-1; 10 bases match TRBD1. V lost 1 base, J lost 7 bases, and 10 bases stayed unmatched. From germline, CDR1 is PRHDT and CDR2 FYEKMQ (reference sequence). The CDR3 is made up of 17 amino acids.